These 16 T cell receptor beta chains originate from one sample sequenced in a study of glioma-infiltrating T cells. Amplification of TCR alpha and beta CDR3 regions from RNA used iRepertoire nested multiplex PCR. Each CDR3 protein is one row after TCRdb ran MiXCR on the multiplex PCR reads. The profile shows over 140,000 distinct CDR3 sequences, about 39% of them singletons. The sample taken for sequencing was glioma tissue, nonneoplastic brain tissue, or PBMCs (not recorded which). All receptors come from a human donor with low-grade glioma or glioblastoma, undergoing nonglioma brain surgery, or in good health (not recorded which).

The CDR3 nucleotides are TGTGCCAGCAGTGATGGACAGGCGAACACTGAAGCTTTCTTT. Encoded protein: CASSDGQANTEAFF. This chain joins TRBV2 and TRBJ1-1; TRBD1 aligns across 7 bases. CDR1 SNHLY and CDR2 FYNNEI come from the germline V gene. The length of the CDR3 is 14 residues. Losses at the gene ends were 3 bases for V and 1 base for J; bases not matched to a gene: 2.

The chain carries TRBV6-1 and TRBJ2-6; maybe TRBD1 (5 bases). CDR1 is MNHNS and CDR2 is SASEGT in the germline V gene. Trimming stripped 8 bases from V and 0 bases from J, with 8 bases between. The CDR3 is 14 amino acids. As DNA, the CDR3 is TGTGCCAGCGCCAGGGACTCTGGGGCCAACGTCCTGACTTTC. Encoded protein: CASARDSGANVLTF.

The rearrangement joins TRBV18 to TRBJ2-5, with 7 positions matching TRBD1. Germline-derived CDR1 and CDR2 are KGHSH and LQKENI. The CDR3 extends over 14 amino acids. The V gene end was trimmed by 0 bases and the J gene end by 2 bases; junction bases not matched to a gene: 0. The CDR3: CASSPPGQQETQYF. Here the CDR3 DNA reads TGTGCCAGCTCACCACCGGGACAGCAAGAGACCCAGTACTTC.

The genes are TRBV19 and TRBJ2-5; 9 bases map to TRBD1. J lost 7 bases, V lost 6 bases, and 9 bases had no gene match. The CDR3 contains 14 residues. Per germline, CDR1 LNHDA and CDR2 SQIVND (reference sequence). The CDR3, as DNA: TGTGCCAGTAGAAGGACAGGGGCTTCGGGGACCCAGTACTTC. Translated, it gives CASRRTGASGTQYF.

This clonotype has more than one count but fewer than ten. V usage is TRBV7-3 and J usage is TRBJ2-3; 11 bases are a match to TRBD1. The CDR3 is 16 residues long. The junction had 12 bases not matched to a gene; V was cut back by 5 bases and J by 8 bases. Germline CDR1 is SGHTA and CDR2 is FQGTGA. CDR3 sequence: CASSTRGQGAQSTQYF. DNA of the CDR3: TGTGCCAGCAGCACGAGAGGACAGGGGGCGCAAAGTACGCAGTATTTT.

Regarding this clonotype: A single base separates this from a much larger clone, so it may be a read error. The genes are TRBV6-1 and TRBJ1-6; D remains ambiguous. This CDR3 is built from 12 residues. Trimming removed 5 bases at V and 7 bases at J, with 6 bases between. Germline CDR1 and CDR2: MNHNS and SASEGT. CDR3: CASSTGNSPLHF. CDR3 DNA sequence: TGTGCCAGCAGTACGGGGAATTCACCCCTCCACTTT.

The rearrangement uses TRBV6-1 and TRBJ2-5; D is ambiguous. The CDR3 sequence is 12 residues long. Trimming pared 8 bases from V and 0 bases from J, leaving 7 bases between. Germline lookup yields CDR1 MNHNS and CDR2 SASEGT. CDR3 amino acids: CASSPNQETQYF. The CDR3 DNA reads TGTGCCAGCTCACCCAACCAAGAGACCCAGTACTTC.

Turning to this clonotype: The junction shows a germline mismatch at one end, possibly a read error. V is TRBV20-1 and J is TRBJ2-7, with D perhaps being TRBD1 or TRBD2 (5 bases each). CDR3 length equals 13 residues. Per the germline V gene, CDR1 is DFQATT and CDR2 is SNEGSKA (reference sequence). CDR3 nucleotide sequence: TGCAGTGCAACCGGGACCAGCTACTACGAGCAGCACTTC. This sequence encodes CSATGTSYYEQHF.

The chain carries TRBV20-1 and TRBJ2-7; a possible D gene is TRBD1 (5 bases). Trimming shortened V by 1 base and J by 3 bases, and 10 bases separated the two germline ends. CDR1 and CDR2 (germline): DFQATT, SNEGSKA (reference sequence). The CDR3 extends over 13 amino acids. The CDR3 region is CSARAPDSYEQYF. The CDR3 DNA is TGCAGTGCTAGAGCACCCGACAGCTACGAGCAGTACTTC.

The J gene is TRBJ2-1, the V gene TRBV5-8, with 13 positions matching TRBD2. This CDR3 comprises 16 residues. Germline values: CDR1 SGHTS, CDR2 YDEGEE. The trim removed 0 bases at V and 8 bases at J, leaving 5 bases unmatched. Here the CDR3 reads CASSLGTSGRADEQFF. The CDR3 DNA is TGTGCCAGCAGCTTGGGTACTAGCGGGAGGGCCGATGAGCAGTTCTTC.

Ten or more counts support this clonotype. The chain has TRBV6-1 and TRBJ2-3; the D gene could be TRBD1 or TRBD2 (5 bases each). The CDR3 consists of 12 residues. Trimming removed 7 bases at V and 6 bases at J, with 11 bases between. CDR1 MNHNS and CDR2 SASEGT come from the germline V gene. CDR3 residues: CASKKGTDTQYF. In nucleotides, the CDR3 is TGTGCCAGCAAGAAGGGGACGGATACGCAGTATTTT.

Worth noting for this clonotype: One end of the junction is discordant with germline, which a read error may explain. This chain links TRBV6-5 with TRBJ1-1; the match to TRBD1 covers 8 bases. This CDR3 comprises 13 residues. CDR1 and CDR2 from the germline V gene are MNHEY and SVGAGI. The CDR3: CASSVQGDTKAFF. CDR3 bases: TGTGCCAGCAGTGTACAGGGGGACACTAAAGCTTTCTTT.

V is TRBV29-1 and J is TRBJ2-7; TRBD1 matches 10 bases. CDR3 length: 13 residues. Trimming took 5 bases from V and 3 from J; bases not matched to a gene: 4. Per germline, CDR1 SQVTM and CDR2 ANQGSEA. CDR3 region: CSVLRTGGYEQYF. CDR3 coding DNA: TGCAGCGTTCTTAGGACAGGGGGCTACGAGCAGTACTTC.

This chain joins TRBV6-6 and TRBJ1-3; TRBD1 agrees at 7 bases. The V gene's germline CDR1 is MNHNY and CDR2 SVGAGI (reference sequence). V gave up 0 bases and J gave up 1 base; unmatched junction bases: 6. The CDR3 totals 17 residues. Written as DNA, the CDR3 is TGTGCCAGCAGTTACTCCTCCCAGGGGGGATCTGGAAACACCATATATTTT. Amino acid sequence: CASSYSSQGGSGNTIYF.

The chain recombines TRBV6-1 with TRBJ2-3; 12 bases match TRBD2. This CDR3 is built from 17 residues. CDR1 and CDR2 from the germline V gene are MNHNS and SASEGT. The V gene end was trimmed by 10 bases and the J gene end by 0 bases; junction bases not matched to a gene: 11. The CDR3 loop is CATLLAGGALSTDTQYF. DNA for the CDR3: TGTGCCACGCTACTAGCGGGAGGAGCCCTGAGCACAGATACGCAGTATTTT.

This clonotype was picked up a small number of times. The chain recombines TRBV4-1 with TRBJ2-7; 7 bases line up with TRBD2. This CDR3 contains 15 residues. The ends lost 0 bases at V and 3 bases at J; junction bases unmatched: 5. Per the germline V gene, CDR1 is MGHRA and CDR2 is YSYEKL. The CDR3 DNA reads TGCGCCAGCAGCCAAGATCCAAGCGGGGACTACGAGCAGTACTTC. Translated: CASSQDPSGDYEQYF.